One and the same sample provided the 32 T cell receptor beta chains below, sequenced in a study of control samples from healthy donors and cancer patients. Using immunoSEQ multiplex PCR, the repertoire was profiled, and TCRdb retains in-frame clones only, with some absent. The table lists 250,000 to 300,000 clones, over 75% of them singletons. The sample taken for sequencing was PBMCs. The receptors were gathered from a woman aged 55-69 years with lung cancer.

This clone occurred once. This chain's CDR3 is CATGQIGQSYEQYF. As DNA, the CDR3 is TGTGCCACCGGACAGATCGGACAGTCCTACGAGCAGTACTTC. The chain carries TRBV19 and TRBJ2-7, with D possibly matching TRBD1 (6 bases). Per germline, CDR1 LNHDA and CDR2 SQIVND (reference sequence). The CDR3 is 14 amino acids. Trimming shortened V by 10 bases and J by 1 base, and 17 bases separated the two germline ends.

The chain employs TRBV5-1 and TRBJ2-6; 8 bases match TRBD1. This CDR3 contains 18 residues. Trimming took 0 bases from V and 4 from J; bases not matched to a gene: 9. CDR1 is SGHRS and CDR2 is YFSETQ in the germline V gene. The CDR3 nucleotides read TGCGCCAGCAGCTTGGGGGCAGGGGGCGACTCCGGGGCCAACGTCCTGACTTTC. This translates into CASSLGAGGDSGANVLTF.

Written as DNA, the CDR3 is TGTGCCAGCAGCGTCGGGACTAGCGGTTCCCGGACCCAGTACTTC. It translates to CASSVGTSGSRTQYF. The chain uses TRBV9 and TRBJ2-5; 11 nucleotides align to TRBD2. Looked up from germline, CDR1 is SGDLS and CDR2 is YYNGEE. J was trimmed by 7 bases and V by 2 bases; bases with no gene match: 7. This CDR3 is 15 amino acids long. Full variable domain (missing parts from reference TRBV9 and TRBJ2-5): DSGVTQTPKHLITATGQRVTLRCSPRSGDLSVYWYQQSLDQGLQFLIQYYNGEERAKGNILERFSAQQFPDLHSELNLSSLELGDSALYFCASSVGTSGSRTQYFGPGTRLLVL.

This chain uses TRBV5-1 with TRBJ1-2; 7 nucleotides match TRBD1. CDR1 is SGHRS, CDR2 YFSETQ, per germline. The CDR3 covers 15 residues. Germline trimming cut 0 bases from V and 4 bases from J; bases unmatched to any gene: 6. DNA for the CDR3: TGCGCCAGCAGCTTGGACAGGGGCGAAGGCTATGGCTACACCTTC. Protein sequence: CASSLDRGEGYGYTF.

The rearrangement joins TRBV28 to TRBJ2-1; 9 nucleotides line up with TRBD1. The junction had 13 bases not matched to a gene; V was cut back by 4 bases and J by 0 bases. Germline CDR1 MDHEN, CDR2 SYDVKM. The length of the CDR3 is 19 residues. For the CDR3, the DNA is TGTGCCAGCAGTTCCCTCACACAGGGGGCGGTTAGCTCCTACAATGAGCAGTTCTTC. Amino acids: CASSSLTQGAVSSYNEQFF.

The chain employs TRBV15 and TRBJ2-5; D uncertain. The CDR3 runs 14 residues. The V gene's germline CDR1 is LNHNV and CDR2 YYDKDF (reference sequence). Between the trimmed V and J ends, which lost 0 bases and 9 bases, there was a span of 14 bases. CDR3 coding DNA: TGTGCCACCAGCAGAGATCGCGGCAGGTTGGCCCAGTACTTC. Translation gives CATSRDRGRLAQYF.

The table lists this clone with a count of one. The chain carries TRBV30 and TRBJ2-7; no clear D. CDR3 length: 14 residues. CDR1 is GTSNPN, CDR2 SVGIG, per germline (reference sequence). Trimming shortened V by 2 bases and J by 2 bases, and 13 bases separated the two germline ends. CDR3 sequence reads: CAWSRGGGAYEQYF. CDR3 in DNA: TGTGCCTGGAGTCGTGGTGGTGGGGCCTACGAGCAGTACTTC.

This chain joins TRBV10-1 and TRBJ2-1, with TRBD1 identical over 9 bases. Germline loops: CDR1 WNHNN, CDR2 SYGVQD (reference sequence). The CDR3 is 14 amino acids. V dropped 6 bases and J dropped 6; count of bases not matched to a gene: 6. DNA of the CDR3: TGCGCCAGCAGACCCGGACAGGGGAGCAATGAGCAGTTCTTC. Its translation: CASRPGQGSNEQFF.

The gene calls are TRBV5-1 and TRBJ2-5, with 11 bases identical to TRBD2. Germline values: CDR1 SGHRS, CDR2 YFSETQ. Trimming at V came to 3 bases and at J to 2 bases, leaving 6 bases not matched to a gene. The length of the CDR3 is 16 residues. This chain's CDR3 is CASSSGTSGRQETQYF. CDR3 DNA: TGCGCCAGCAGCTCAGGGACTAGCGGACGGCAAGAGACCCAGTACTTC.

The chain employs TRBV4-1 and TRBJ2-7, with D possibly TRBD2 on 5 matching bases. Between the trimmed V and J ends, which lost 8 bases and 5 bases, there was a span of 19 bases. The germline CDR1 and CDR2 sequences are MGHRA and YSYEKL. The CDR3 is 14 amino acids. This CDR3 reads CASAPLGLTDEQYF. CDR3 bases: TGCGCCAGCGCCCCCCTAGGACTCACCGACGAGCAGTACTTC.

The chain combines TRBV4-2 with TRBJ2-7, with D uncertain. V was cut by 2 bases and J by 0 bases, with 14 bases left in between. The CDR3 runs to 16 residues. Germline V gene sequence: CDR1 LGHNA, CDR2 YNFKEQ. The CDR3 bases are TGTGCCAGCAGCCAATCCATGGGGATTAGCTCCTACGAGCAGTACTTC. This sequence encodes CASSQSMGISSYEQYF.

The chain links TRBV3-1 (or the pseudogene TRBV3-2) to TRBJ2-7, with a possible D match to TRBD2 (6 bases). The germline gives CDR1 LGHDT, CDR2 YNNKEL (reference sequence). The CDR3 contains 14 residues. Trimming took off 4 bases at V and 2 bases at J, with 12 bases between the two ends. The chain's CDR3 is CASSLRDWPYEQYF. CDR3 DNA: TGTGCCAGCAGCCTGCGGGACTGGCCCTACGAGCAGTACTTC.

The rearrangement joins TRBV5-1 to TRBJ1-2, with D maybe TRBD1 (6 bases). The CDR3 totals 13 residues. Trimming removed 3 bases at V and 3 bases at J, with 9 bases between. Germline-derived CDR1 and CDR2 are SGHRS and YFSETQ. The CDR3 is CASSSDSYYGYTF. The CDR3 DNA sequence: TGCGCCAGCAGCTCGGACAGTTACTATGGCTACACCTTC.

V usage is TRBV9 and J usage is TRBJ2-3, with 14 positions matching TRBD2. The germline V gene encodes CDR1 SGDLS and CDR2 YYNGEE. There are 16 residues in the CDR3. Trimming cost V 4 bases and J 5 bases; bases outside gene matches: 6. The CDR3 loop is CASSPGTSGRVDTQYF. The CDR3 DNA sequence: TGTGCCAGCAGCCCAGGGACTAGCGGGAGAGTAGATACGCAGTATTTT.

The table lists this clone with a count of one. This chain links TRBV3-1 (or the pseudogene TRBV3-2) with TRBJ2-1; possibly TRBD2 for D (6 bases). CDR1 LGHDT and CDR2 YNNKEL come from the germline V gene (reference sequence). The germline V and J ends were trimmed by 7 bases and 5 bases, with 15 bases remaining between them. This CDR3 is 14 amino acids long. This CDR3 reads CASNRRGANNEQFF. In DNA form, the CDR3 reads TGTGCCAGCAATCGCCGCGGGGCAAACAATGAGCAGTTCTTC.

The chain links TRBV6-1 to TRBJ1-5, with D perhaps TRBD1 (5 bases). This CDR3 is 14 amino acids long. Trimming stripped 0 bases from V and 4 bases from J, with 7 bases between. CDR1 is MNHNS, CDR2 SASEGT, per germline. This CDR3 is CASSEAWGNQPQHF. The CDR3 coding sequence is TGTGCCAGCAGTGAAGCTTGGGGGAATCAGCCCCAGCATTTT.

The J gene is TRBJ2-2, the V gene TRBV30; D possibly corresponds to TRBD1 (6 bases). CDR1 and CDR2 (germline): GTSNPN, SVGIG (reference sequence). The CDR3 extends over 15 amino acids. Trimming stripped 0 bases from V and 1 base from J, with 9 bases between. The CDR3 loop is CAWSVPDRNTGELFF. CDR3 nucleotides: TGTGCCTGGAGTGTCCCGGACAGGAACACCGGGGAGCTGTTTTTT.

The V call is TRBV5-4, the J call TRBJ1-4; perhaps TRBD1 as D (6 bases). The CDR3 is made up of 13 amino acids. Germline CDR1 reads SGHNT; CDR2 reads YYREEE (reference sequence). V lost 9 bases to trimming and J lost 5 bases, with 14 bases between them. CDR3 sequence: CATATGTNEKLFF. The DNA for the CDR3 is TGTGCCACCGCGACAGGCACAAATGAAAAACTGTTTTTT.

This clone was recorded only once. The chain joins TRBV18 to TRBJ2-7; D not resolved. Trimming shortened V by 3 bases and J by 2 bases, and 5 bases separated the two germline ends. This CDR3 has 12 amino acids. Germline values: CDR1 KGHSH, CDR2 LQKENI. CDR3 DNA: TGTGCCAGCTCACCCCAGACCTACGAGCAGTACTTC. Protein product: CASSPQTYEQYF.

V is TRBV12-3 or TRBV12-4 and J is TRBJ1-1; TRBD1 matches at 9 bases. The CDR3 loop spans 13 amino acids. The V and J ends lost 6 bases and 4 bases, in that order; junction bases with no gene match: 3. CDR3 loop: CASRRQGVTEAFF. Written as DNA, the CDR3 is TGTGCCAGCAGACGACAGGGGGTCACTGAAGCTTTCTTT.

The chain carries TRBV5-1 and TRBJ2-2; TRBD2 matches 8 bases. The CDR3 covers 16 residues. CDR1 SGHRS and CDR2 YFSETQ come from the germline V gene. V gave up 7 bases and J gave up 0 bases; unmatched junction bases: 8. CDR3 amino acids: CASAPQTSANTGELFF. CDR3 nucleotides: TGCGCCAGCGCCCCCCAGACTAGCGCGAACACCGGGGAGCTGTTTTTT.

The DNA for the CDR3 is TGCGCCAGCAGCTACGATAGCAATCAGCCCCAGCATTTT. Translated, it gives CASSYDSNQPQHF. V and J are TRBV5-1 and TRBJ1-5, with D unclear. The V gene lost 3 bases and the J gene lost 0 bases, with 4 bases spanning the gap. CDR1 and CDR2 (germline): SGHRS, YFSETQ. The CDR3 spans 13 residues.

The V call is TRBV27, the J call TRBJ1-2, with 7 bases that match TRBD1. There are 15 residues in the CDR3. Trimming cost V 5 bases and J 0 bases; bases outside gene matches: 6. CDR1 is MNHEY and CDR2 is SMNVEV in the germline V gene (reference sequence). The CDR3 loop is CASSRQGPSNYGYTF. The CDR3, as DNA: TGTGCCAGCAGTAGACAGGGACCCTCTAACTATGGCTACACCTTC.

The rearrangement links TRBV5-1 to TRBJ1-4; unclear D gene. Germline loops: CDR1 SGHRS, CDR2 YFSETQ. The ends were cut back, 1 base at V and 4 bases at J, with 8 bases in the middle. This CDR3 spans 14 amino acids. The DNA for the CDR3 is TGCGCCAGCAGCTTGAGTGGGTTTAATGAAAAACTGTTTTTT. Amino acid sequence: CASSLSGFNEKLFF.

CDR3 coding DNA: TGTGCCTGGAGCGGGACTAGTCAGGATACGCAGTATTTT. Protein product: CAWSGTSQDTQYF. The chain couples TRBV30 to TRBJ2-3; 8 bases align to TRBD2. The CDR3 has 13 residues. V dropped 3 bases and J dropped 6; count of bases not matched to a gene: 5. Germline CDR1 is GTSNPN and CDR2 is SVGIG (reference sequence).

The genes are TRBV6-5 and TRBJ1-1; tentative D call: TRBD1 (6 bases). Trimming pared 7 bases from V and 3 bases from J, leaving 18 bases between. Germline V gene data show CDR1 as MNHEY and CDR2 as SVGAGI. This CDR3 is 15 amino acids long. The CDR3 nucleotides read TGTGCCAGCACCATCGATGGGGGGGCTCACACTGAAGCTTTCTTT. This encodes CASTIDGGAHTEAFF.

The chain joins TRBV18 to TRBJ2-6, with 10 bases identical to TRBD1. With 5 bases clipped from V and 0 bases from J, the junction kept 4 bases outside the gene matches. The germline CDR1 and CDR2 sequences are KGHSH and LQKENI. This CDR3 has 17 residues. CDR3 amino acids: CASSAGTGASGANVLTF. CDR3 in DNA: TGTGCCAGCTCAGCCGGGACAGGGGCCTCTGGGGCCAACGTCCTGACTTTC.

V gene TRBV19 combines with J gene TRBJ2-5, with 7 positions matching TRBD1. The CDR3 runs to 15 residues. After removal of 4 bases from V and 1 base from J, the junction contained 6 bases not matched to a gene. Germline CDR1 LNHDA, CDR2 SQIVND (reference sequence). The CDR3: CASSTSTGPQETQYF. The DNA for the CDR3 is TGTGCCAGTAGTACCTCGACAGGGCCCCAAGAGACCCAGTACTTC.

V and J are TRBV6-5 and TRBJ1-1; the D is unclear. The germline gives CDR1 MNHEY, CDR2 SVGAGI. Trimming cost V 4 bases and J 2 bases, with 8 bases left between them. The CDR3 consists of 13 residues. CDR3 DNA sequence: TGTGCCAGCAGTTTCGTAGGTAACACTGAAGCTTTCTTT. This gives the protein CASSFVGNTEAFF.

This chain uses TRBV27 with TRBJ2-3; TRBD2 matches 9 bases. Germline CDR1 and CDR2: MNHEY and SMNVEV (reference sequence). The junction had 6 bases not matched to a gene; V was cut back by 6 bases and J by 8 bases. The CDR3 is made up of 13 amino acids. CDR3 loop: CASRLAGGVTQYF. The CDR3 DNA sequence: TGTGCCAGCAGACTAGCGGGTGGAGTTACGCAGTATTTT.

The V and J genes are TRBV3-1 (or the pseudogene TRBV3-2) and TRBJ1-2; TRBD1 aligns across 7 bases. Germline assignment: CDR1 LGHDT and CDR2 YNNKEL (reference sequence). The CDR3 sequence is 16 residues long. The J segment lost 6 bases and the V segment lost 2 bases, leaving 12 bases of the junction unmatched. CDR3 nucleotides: TGTGCCAGCAGCCAATATTCGAGGACAGGCCCCGATGGCTACACCTTC. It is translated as CASSQYSRTGPDGYTF.

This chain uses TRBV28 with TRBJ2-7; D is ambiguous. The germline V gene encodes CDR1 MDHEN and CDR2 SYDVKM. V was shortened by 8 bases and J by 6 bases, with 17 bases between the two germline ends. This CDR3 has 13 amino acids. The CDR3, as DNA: TGTGCCAGCCTAGACGACCGGCGTCGCGAGCAGTACTTC. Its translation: CASLDDRRREQYF. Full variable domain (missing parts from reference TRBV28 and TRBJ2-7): DVKVTQSSRYLVKRTGEKVFLECVQDMDHENMFWYRQDPGLGLRLIYFSYDVKMKEKGDIPEGYSVSREKKERFSLILESASTNQTSMYLCASLDDRRREQYFGPGTRLTVT.